Detailed here is one TCR beta chain. This sample stems from a study of CD8+ T cells in alopecia areata. Unmatched junction bases numbered 9, after V lost 6 bases and J lost 11 bases. In germline, CDR1 is SNHLY, CDR2 FYNNEI. CDR3 length: 13 residues. Lesional scalp punch biopsies and peripheral blood were collected from alopecia areata patients. As the sequencing template, cDNA was produced by extracting RNA and reverse transcribing it. Here immunoSEQ multiplex PCR was the method, and the copy in TCRdb shows in-frame clones only, minus some. This repertoire shows around 140,000 clones, about 47% found once; its top ten account for approximately 1%.

The sample in question was CD4+ T cells sorted from blood, obtained at week 0. The chain links TRBV2 to TRBJ2-4; 8 bases fit TRBD2. This clonotype originated in a human donor with alopecia areata. CDR3 in amino acids: CASSLPGGIFQYF. Here the CDR3 DNA reads TGTGCCAGCAGCCTACCGGGAGGGATTTTTCAGTACTTC.